The 25 T cell receptor beta chains below all came from one sample that was sequenced in a study of CD8 T cells in Susac syndrome. cDNA came from roughly 0.53 to 1 ug RNA primed by random hexamers. TCRdb called the immunoSEQ multiplex PCR reads again in MiXCR, with one record for every CDR3 protein. Among more than 200,000 distinct CDR3 sequences listed, less than 95% were seen once. The sample comprised CD4+ T cells from PBMCs. The source is a human donor with Susac syndrome.

CDR3: CSARDLLAGGGDTQYF. CDR3 sequence (DNA): TGCAGTGCTAGAGATCTACTAGCGGGGGGAGGGGATACGCAGTATTTT. The rearrangement uses TRBV20-1 and TRBJ2-3; 12 positions match TRBD2. With 0 bases clipped from V and 6 bases from J, the junction kept 7 bases outside the gene matches. Germline lookup yields CDR1 DFQATT and CDR2 SNEGSKA (reference sequence). The CDR3 length is 16 residues.

This clonotype was observed a few times. The chain combines TRBV12-3 or TRBV12-4 with TRBJ1-5, with D perhaps TRBD1 (6 bases). CDR3 length: 14 amino acids. The V end was cut by 4 bases, the J end by 3 bases, with 10 bases between. CDR3 nucleotide sequence: TGTGCCAGCAGTTCCACAGGGAACAATCAGCCCCAGCATTTT. Its translation: CASSSTGNNQPQHF.

V is TRBV30 and J is TRBJ2-1; D possibly matches TRBD1 or TRBD2 (6 bases each). Germline V CDR1 and CDR2: GTSNPN, SVGIG (reference sequence). The CDR3 contains 15 residues. The V and J ends lost 2 bases and 5 bases respectively, with 16 bases between them. The CDR3 spells CAWSTLRGVDNEQFF. CDR3 DNA sequence: TGTGCCTGGAGTACCCTGAGGGGGGTAGACAATGAGCAGTTCTTC.

The gene calls are TRBV7-8 and TRBJ1-2, with D possibly being TRBD1 (5 bases). This CDR3 is 17 amino acids long. V was pared by 1 base and J by 2 bases, with 17 bases between. Germline loops: CDR1 SGHVS, CDR2 FQNEAQ. CDR3 nucleotides: TGTGCCAGCAGCTTAGGCGTGTTTGATCCAGGGAACTATGGCTACACCTTC. This gives the protein CASSLGVFDPGNYGYTF.

V gene TRBV20-1 combines with J gene TRBJ2-5; 8 nucleotides agree with TRBD1. The CDR3 extends over 13 amino acids. V trimming: 6 bases; J trimming: 5 bases; junction bases outside the gene matches: 8. Germline V gives CDR1 DFQATT, CDR2 SNEGSKA (reference sequence). The DNA of the CDR3 is TGCAGTGCGGGACAGGCGGTTTCGGAGACCCAGTACTTC. Residues: CSAGQAVSETQYF.

This clonotype was seen just once. The CDR3 DNA is TGTGCCAGCAGCCAGTCCGGACACGTAAATCAGCCCCAGCATTTT. Its translation: CASSQSGHVNQPQHF. The chain employs TRBV3-1 and TRBJ1-5; the D gene is possibly TRBD1 (5 bases). There are 15 residues in the CDR3. V lost 3 bases and J 4 bases, leaving 13 bases between the germline ends. Per germline, CDR1 LGHDT and CDR2 YNNKEL (reference sequence).

J is TRBJ1-1 and V is TRBV6-2 or TRBV6-3, with 7 bases aligning to TRBD1. The V gene end was trimmed by 6 bases and the J gene end by 0 bases; junction bases not matched to a gene: 4. CDR3 length equals 14 residues. Germline lookup yields CDR1 MNHEY and CDR2 SVGEGT. The CDR3 here is CASRETGMNTEAFF. The CDR3 DNA is TGTGCCAGCAGGGAGACAGGGATGAACACTGAAGCTTTCTTT.

This chain uses TRBV30 with TRBJ1-3; the D is unclear. Germline loops: CDR1 GTSNPN, CDR2 SVGIG (reference sequence). The CDR3 totals 13 residues. Trimming removed 4 bases from V and 0 bases from J, with 7 bases in between. CDR3: CAWTGTSGNTIYF. CDR3 nucleotide sequence: TGTGCCTGGACAGGAACCTCTGGAAACACCATATATTTT. Combining the CDR3 with reference TRBV30 and TRBJ1-3 gives the whole variable domain SQTIHQWPATLVQPVGSPLSLECTVEGTSNPNLYWYRQAAGRGLQLLFYSVGIGQISSEVPQNLSASRPQDRQFILSSKKLLLSDSGFYLCAWTGTSGNTIYFGEGSWLTVV.

The chain uses TRBV6-5 and TRBJ1-6; no reliable D call. Germline loops: CDR1 MNHEY, CDR2 SVGAGI. V was shortened by 4 bases and J by 7 bases, with 14 bases between the two germline ends. The CDR3 consists of 15 residues. The CDR3 region is CASSSITPVNSPLHF. The CDR3 nucleotides are TGTGCCAGCAGTTCCATTACCCCCGTGAATTCACCCCTCCACTTT.

This chain uses TRBV18 with TRBJ2-1; D gene unclear. The length of the CDR3 is 13 residues. V lost 2 bases and J 2 bases, leaving 4 bases between the germline ends. Germline CDR1 reads KGHSH; CDR2 reads LQKENI. This CDR3 reads CASSPEPYNEQFF. The CDR3 DNA sequence: TGTGCCAGCTCACCAGAACCCTACAATGAGCAGTTCTTC.

This chain uses TRBV7-2 with TRBJ2-4; D perhaps matches TRBD1 (6 bases). This CDR3 has 16 amino acids. V lost 0 bases and J 4 bases, leaving 13 bases between the germline ends. The germline V gene encodes CDR1 SGHTA and CDR2 FQGNSA. The CDR3 spells CASSLASRTEKNIQYF. In DNA form, the CDR3 reads TGTGCCAGCAGCTTAGCCTCCCGGACAGAGAAAAACATTCAGTACTTC.

This clonotype has just one count. V and J are TRBV3-1 and TRBJ2-1, with D possibly being TRBD1 (5 bases). This CDR3 spans 15 amino acids. Deletions cut 0 bases from V and 2 bases from J, with 8 bases between. Germline CDR1 reads LGHDT; CDR2 reads YNNKEL (reference sequence). The DNA of the CDR3 is TGTGCCAGCAGCCAAGACAGGGTGGCCTACAATGAGCAGTTCTTC. It is translated as CASSQDRVAYNEQFF.

This chain connects TRBV6-1 to TRBJ2-5, with D possibly TRBD2 on 6 matching bases. V lost 2 bases, J lost 0 bases, and 10 bases lay in between. This CDR3 region has 15 residues. The V gene's germline CDR1 is MNHNS and CDR2 SASEGT. The CDR3: CASSETWDYQETQYF. CDR3 DNA sequence: TGTGCCAGCAGTGAAACGTGGGACTACCAAGAGACCCAGTACTTC.

The chain employs TRBV10-3 and TRBJ1-2; no reliable D call. In germline, CDR1 is ENHRY, CDR2 SYGVKD. The ends were cut back, 3 bases at V and 6 bases at J, with 14 bases in the middle. The CDR3 contains 14 residues. The CDR3 protein is CAISDGVRSNGYTF. The CDR3 region has the DNA TGTGCCATCAGTGACGGCGTACGAAGTAATGGCTACACCTTC.

V usage is TRBV7-3 and J usage is TRBJ2-5; TRBD2 matches 12 bases. After removal of 6 bases from V and 5 bases from J, the junction contained 7 bases not matched to a gene. The germline V gene encodes CDR1 SGHTA and CDR2 FQGTGA. The CDR3 contains 15 residues. CDR3: CASRASGGAYETQYF. As DNA, the CDR3 is TGTGCCAGCAGGGCTAGCGGGGGGGCGTATGAGACCCAGTACTTC.

This chain uses TRBV10-3 with TRBJ2-5; weak D call: TRBD1 (6 bases). V was trimmed by 11 bases and J by 1 base, leaving 14 bases between them. This CDR3 contains 13 residues. Germline V lookup: CDR1 ENHRY, CDR2 SYGVKD. Here the CDR3 DNA reads TGTGCCTCTCTAGGACAGAGCCAAGAGACCCAGTACTTC. Protein product: CASLGQSQETQYF.

This clonotype appeared a single time. The V gene is TRBV29-1, the J gene TRBJ1-2; D remains unclear. Germline CDR1 SQVTM, CDR2 ANQGSEA. Trimming took off 1 base at V and 8 bases at J, with 5 bases between the two ends. The CDR3 is 10 residues long. For the CDR3, the DNA is TGCAGCGTTGAAGGGCCAGGCTACACCTTC. Translation gives CSVEGPGYTF.

This chain uses TRBV28 with TRBJ2-7; maybe TRBD2 (5 bases). Between the trimmed V and J ends, which lost 7 bases and 3 bases, there was a span of 16 bases. Germline assignment: CDR1 MDHEN and CDR2 SYDVKM. CDR3 size: 14 residues. CDR3 in amino acids: CASTPQRGFYEQYF. The CDR3 DNA reads TGTGCCAGCACCCCCCAGAGAGGGTTCTACGAGCAGTACTTC.

The rearrangement links TRBV30 to TRBJ1-2; D may be TRBD1 (6 bases). This CDR3 comprises 12 residues. V was trimmed by 4 bases and J by 6 bases, leaving 12 bases between them. Germline CDR1 is GTSNPN and CDR2 is SVGIG (reference sequence). The CDR3 protein is CAWTGDIHGYTF. The CDR3 coding sequence is TGTGCCTGGACCGGGGACATCCATGGCTACACCTTC.

The chain recombines TRBV9 with TRBJ2-1, with D unresolved. The CDR3 has 15 residues. V lost 0 bases, J lost 3 bases, and 10 bases lay in between. Germline values: CDR1 SGDLS, CDR2 YYNGEE. The CDR3 DNA reads TGTGCCAGCAGCGTAGTGGGCACCAACTACAATGAGCAGTTCTTC. Translation: CASSVVGTNYNEQFF.

The rearrangement joins TRBV18 to TRBJ2-1; 9 bases line up with TRBD2. The CDR3 is 16 residues long. Unmatched junction bases numbered 9, after V lost 5 bases and J lost 4 bases. Germline V gives CDR1 KGHSH, CDR2 LQKENI. CDR3 DNA: TGTGCCAGCTCAGTAAGCGGGGGGTCAGGATACAATGAGCAGTTCTTC. Amino acid sequence: CASSVSGGSGYNEQFF.

This clonotype was detected a few times. The V call is TRBV7-2, the J call TRBJ2-3; D remains unclear. The CDR3 sequence is 12 residues long. The germline gives CDR1 SGHTA, CDR2 FQGNSA. V was trimmed by 4 bases and J by 2 bases, leaving 4 bases between them. CDR3 sequence reads: CASSSSTDTQYF. The CDR3 DNA follows: TGTGCCAGCAGCTCCTCCACAGATACGCAGTATTTT.

The chain couples TRBV2 to TRBJ1-1; D gene unclear. The length of the CDR3 is 13 residues. Germline CDR1 is SNHLY and CDR2 is FYNNEI. Between the trimmed V and J ends, which lost 4 bases and 1 base, there was a span of 7 bases. The CDR3 is CASSVLSNTEAFF. The CDR3 DNA follows: TGTGCCAGCAGTGTATTGTCGAACACTGAAGCTTTCTTT.

The chain links TRBV20-1 to TRBJ1-6, with TRBD1 identical over 11 bases. Germline loops: CDR1 DFQATT, CDR2 SNEGSKA (reference sequence). J lost 10 bases, V lost 6 bases, and 8 bases had no gene match. The CDR3 is 14 residues long. CDR3 amino acids: CSATDRGPRSPLHF. In DNA, the CDR3 is TGCAGTGCAACGGACAGGGGGCCTAGATCACCCCTCCACTTT.

The J gene is TRBJ1-1, the V gene TRBV6-5; 9 bases agree with TRBD1. The germline CDR1 and CDR2 sequences are MNHEY and SVGAGI. The CDR3 loop spans 13 amino acids. V trimming: 6 bases; J trimming: 10 bases; junction bases outside the gene matches: 9. The CDR3 DNA follows: TGTGCCAGCAGAACCGGGACAGGGAGGGGAGCTTTCTTT. This codes for CASRTGTGRGAFF.